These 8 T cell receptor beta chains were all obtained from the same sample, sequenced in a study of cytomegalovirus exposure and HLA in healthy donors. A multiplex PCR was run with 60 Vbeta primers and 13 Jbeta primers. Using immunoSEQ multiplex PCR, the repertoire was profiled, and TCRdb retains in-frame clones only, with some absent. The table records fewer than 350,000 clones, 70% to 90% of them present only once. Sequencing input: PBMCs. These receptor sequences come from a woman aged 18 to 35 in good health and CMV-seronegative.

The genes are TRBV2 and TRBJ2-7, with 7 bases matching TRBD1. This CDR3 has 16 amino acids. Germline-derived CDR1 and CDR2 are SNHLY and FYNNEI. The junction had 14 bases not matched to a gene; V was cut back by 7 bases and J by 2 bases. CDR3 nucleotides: TGTGCCAGCAACCACAGGGACAGCCGGAACCCCTACGAGCAGTACTTC. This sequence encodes CASNHRDSRNPYEQYF.

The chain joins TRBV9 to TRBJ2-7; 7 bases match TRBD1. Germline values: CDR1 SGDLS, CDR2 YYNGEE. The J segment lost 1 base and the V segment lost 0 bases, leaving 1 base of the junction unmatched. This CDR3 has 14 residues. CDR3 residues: CASSVGDSSYEQYF. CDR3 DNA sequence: TGTGCCAGCAGCGTAGGGGACAGTTCCTACGAGCAGTACTTC.

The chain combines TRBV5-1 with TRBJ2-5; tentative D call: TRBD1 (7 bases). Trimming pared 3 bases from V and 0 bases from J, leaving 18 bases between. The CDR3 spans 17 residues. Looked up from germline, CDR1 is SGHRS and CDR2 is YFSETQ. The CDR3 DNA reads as TGCGCCAGCAGCTGGACCGGAGGGGGCATGTACCAAGAGACCCAGTACTTC. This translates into CASSWTGGGMYQETQYF.

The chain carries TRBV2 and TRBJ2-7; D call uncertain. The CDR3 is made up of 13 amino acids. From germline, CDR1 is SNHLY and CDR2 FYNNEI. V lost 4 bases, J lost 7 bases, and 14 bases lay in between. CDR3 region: CASSAVLLGEQYF. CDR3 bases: TGTGCCAGCAGTGCGGTCTTGCTAGGTGAGCAGTACTTC. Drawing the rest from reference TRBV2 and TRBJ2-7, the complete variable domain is EPEVTQTPSHQVTQMGQEVILRCVPISNHLYFYWYRQILGQKVEFLVSFYNNEISEKSEIFDDQFSVERPDGSNFTLKIRSTKLEDSAMYFCASSAVLLGEQYFGPGTRLTVT.

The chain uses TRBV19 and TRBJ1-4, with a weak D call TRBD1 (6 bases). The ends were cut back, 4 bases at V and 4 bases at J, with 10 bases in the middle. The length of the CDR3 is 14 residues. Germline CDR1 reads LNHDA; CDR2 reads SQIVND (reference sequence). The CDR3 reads CASSKDSGNEKLFF. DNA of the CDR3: TGTGCCAGTAGTAAGGACAGTGGTAATGAAAAACTGTTTTTT.

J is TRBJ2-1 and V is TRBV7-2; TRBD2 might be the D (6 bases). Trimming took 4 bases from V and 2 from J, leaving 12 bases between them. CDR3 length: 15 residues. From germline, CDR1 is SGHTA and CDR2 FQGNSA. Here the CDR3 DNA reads TGTGCCAGCAGCTCCTTAGCGGCCACCTACAATGAGCAGTTCTTC. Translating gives CASSSLAATYNEQFF.

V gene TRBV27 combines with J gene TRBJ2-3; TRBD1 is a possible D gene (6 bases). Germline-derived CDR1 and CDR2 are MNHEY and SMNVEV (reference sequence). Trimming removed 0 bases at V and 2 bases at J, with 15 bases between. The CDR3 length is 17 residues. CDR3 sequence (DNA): TGTGCCAGCAGTTTATCGCCGGCAGGGGCTTTCACAGATACGCAGTATTTT. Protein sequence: CASSLSPAGAFTDTQYF.

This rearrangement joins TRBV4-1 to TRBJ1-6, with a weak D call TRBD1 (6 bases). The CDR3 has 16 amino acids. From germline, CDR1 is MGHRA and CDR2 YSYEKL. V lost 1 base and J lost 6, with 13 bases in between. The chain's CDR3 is CASSQAVGAPNSPLHF. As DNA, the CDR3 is TGCGCCAGCAGCCAAGCCGTGGGGGCCCCTAATTCACCCCTCCACTTT.